This paragraph reports one T cell receptor beta chain. Its antigen specificity is not known. Base qualities are not provided; no much larger clone lies one nucleotide away. CDR1 and CDR2 are drawn from the germline V gene (reference sequence): DFQATT, SNEGSKA. The CDR3, from cysteine to phenylalanine, totals 11 residues. Only the CDR3 DNA is retained, 33 bases long and in frame from the first base. At the junction V is shortened by 6 bases and J by 3 bases, with 9 bases in between. These data come from a study of blood T cell repertoires in COVID-19 (TCRdb year 2020). About the investigation overall: The collaborator samples originated in the United States, Italy and Spain and spanned the acute and convalescent phases of COVID-19. The material from the prospective study consisted of cDNA or gDNA derived from T cells, B-cell-depleted T cells, or PBMCs. The samples were drawn from the first 160 participants of the ongoing ImmuneRACE study and from 1,254 subjects provided by 6 global collaborators. The sample metadata nearly always contained a de-identified subject ID, COVID-19 status, age in years and sex. The repertoires were made available in a free public database intended to serve as a resource for research on the immune response to SARS-CoV-2. HLA class I and class II types, where available, came from metadata supplied by the sample provider rather than from assay-based typing. The dataset comprised deeply sampled blood TCRbeta repertoires from subjects exposed to, actively infected with, or recovered from COVID-19.

What the study reported, not specific to this receptor: The amount of clinical and demographic metadata varied by source and participant and was provided uncurated.

Collaborating institutions collected whole blood in K2EDTA tubes following their own protocols. For TCRbeta analysis, collaborators shipped samples in one of three forms: frozen whole blood, isolated PBMCs, or DNA extracted from either of those sample types. TCRbeta CDR3 regions were amplified from genomic DNA by means of the immunoSEQ Assay, a bias-controlled multiplex PCR. The paper's processing steps were these. Within the assay, amplification of reference gene primers was used to estimate how many nucleated cells each sample contained. Sequence reads were collapsed and filtered to measure the absolute abundance of every unique TCRbeta CDR3 rearrangement. For each sample, productive Simpson clonality was calculated by taking the square root of Simpson's diversity index across productive rearrangements. TCRdb mirrors the immuneACCESS table, restricted to in-frame sequences. Some clones are absent from its copies; in checked studies, under half trace to an unresolved V gene, and the reason for the others is unknown. V, J and clone size derive from that table, while D and trimming were established from the DNA sequence. The sample table contains some 400,000 clones; only one count was recorded for over 65% of them. Roughly 1.2% of the sample rests with the top ten.

Sequences were obtained from peripheral blood. This receptor was taken from a human donor with acute or convalescent COVID-19. The donor label of this sample is uncertain. Rearrangement joined TRBV20-1 to TRBJ2-7, with a weak D call of TRBD1 (6 bases match). The nucleotide sequence reads TGCAGTGCGGGACATAGCTACGAGCAGTACTTC. This translates into CSAGHSYEQYF.